This T cell receptor (beta chain) originates from a study of technical replicates of blood from a few donors. Data came from immunoSEQ multiplex PCR; TCRdb stores just in-frame clones and leaves some out. The table records 60,000 to 90,000 clones, 85% to 95% of them present only once. CDR1 is SSHAT, CDR2 FNYEAQ, per germline (reference sequence). After removal of 8 bases from V and 7 bases from J, the junction contained 7 bases not matched to a gene. The CDR3 has 13 residues. The TCR was taken from a human donor in good health. The material sequenced was T cells isolated from PBMCs. The chain uses TRBV7-7 and TRBJ2-7, with 11 bases fitting TRBD2. CDR3: CASSLAGGFEQYF. DNA of the CDR3: TGTGCCAGCTCCCTAGCGGGAGGATTTGAGCAGTACTTC.